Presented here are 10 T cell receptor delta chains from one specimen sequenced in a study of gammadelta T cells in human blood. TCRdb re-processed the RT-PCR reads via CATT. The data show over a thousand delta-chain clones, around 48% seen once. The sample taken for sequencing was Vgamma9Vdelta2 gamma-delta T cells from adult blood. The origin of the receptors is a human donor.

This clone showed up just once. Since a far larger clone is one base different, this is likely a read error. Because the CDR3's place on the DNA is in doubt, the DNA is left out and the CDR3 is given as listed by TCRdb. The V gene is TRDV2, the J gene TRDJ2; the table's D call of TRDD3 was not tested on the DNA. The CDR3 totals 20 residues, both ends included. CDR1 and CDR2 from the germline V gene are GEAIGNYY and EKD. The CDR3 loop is CACDTAFGTGGPRFTAQLFF.

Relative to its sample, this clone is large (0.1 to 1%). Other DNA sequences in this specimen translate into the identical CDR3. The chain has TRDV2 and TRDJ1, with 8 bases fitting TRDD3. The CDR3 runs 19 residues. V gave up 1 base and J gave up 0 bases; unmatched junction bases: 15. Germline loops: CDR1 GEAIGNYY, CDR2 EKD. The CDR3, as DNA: TGTGCCTGTGACACTATCCAATTACTGGGGGGACCGTACACCGATAAACTCATCTTT. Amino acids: CACDTIQLLGGPYTDKLIF.

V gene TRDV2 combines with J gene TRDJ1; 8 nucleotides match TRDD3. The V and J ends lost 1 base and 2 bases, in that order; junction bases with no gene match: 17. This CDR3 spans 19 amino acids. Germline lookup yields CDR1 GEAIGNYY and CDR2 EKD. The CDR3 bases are TGTGCCTGTGACACTCCCCTGGGGGAGCTCCCTAGGAGGACCGATAAACTCATCTTT. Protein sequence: CACDTPLGELPRRTDKLIF.

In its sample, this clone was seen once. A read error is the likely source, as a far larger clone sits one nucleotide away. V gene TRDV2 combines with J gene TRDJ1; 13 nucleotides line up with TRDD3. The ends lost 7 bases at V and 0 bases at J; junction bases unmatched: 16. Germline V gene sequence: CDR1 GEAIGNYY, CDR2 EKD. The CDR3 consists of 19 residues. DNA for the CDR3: TGTGCCTGGGACTCGGTACTGGGGGATACGCGTGTGTACACCGATAAACTCATCTTT. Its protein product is CAWDSVLGDTRVYTDKLIF.

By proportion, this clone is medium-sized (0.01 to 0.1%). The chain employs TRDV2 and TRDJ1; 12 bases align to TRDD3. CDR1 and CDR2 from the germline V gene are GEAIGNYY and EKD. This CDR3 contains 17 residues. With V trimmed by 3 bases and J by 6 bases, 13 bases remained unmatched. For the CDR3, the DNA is TGTGCCTGTGACCAAATCGCTGGGGGATACGAGGTAAATAAACTCATCTTT. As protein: CACDQIAGGYEVNKLIF.

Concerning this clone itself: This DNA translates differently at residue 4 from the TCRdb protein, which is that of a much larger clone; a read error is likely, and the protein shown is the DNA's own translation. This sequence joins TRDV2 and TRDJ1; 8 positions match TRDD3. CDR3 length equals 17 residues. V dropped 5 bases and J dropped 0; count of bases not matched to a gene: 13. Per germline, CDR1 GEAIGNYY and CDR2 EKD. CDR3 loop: CACGLLGDAPHTDKLIF. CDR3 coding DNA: TGTGCCTGTGGCCTTCTGGGGGACGCTCCTCACACCGATAAACTCATCTTT.

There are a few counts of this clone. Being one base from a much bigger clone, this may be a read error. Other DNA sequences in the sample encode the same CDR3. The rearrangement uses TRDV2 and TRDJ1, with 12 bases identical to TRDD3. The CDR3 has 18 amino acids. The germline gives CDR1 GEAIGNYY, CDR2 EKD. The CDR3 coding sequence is TGTGCCTGTGACACCGTTTCTGGGGGATACGTGGACACTGATAAACTCATCTTT. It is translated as CACDTVSGGYVDTDKLIF.

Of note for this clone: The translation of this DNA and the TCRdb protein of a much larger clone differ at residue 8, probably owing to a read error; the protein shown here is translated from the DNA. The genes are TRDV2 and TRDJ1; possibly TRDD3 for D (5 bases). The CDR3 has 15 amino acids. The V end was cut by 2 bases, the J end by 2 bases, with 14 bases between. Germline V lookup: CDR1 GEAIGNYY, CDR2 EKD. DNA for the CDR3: TGTGCCTGTGACAAATTGGGGAATACGACCGATAAACTCATCTTT. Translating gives CACDKLGNTTDKLIF.

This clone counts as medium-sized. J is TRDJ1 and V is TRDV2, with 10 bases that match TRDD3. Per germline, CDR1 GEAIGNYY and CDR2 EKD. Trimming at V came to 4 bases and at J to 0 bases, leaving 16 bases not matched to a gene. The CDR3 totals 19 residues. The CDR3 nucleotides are TGTGCCTGTGATCCTCTGGGGGATAGAGATAGCCCCAACACCGATAAACTCATCTTT. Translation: CACDPLGDRDSPNTDKLIF.

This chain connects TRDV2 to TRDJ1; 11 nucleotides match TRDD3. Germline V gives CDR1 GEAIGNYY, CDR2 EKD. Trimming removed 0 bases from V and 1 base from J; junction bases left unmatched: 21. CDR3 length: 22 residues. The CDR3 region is CACDTVFGTTNLGDTRTDKLIF. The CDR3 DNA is TGTGCCTGTGACACCGTATTTGGGACTACAAATTTGGGGGATACGCGCACCGATAAACTCATCTTT.